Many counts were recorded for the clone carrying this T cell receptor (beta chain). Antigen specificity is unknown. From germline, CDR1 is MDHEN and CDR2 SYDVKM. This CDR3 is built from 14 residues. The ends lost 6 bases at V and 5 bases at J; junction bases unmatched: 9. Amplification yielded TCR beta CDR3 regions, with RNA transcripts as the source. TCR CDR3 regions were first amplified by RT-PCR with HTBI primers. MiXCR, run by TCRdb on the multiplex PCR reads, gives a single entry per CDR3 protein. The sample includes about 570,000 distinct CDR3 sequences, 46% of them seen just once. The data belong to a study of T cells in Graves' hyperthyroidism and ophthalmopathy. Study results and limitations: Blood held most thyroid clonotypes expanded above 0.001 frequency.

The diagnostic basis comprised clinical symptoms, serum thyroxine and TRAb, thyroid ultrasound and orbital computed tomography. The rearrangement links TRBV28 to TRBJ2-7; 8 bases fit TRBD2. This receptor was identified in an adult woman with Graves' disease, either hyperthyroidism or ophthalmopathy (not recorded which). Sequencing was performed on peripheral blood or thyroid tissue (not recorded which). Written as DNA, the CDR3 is TGTGCCAGCAGCACTAGCGGAGGTTGGGACGAGCAGTACTTC. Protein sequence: CASSTSGGWDEQYF.